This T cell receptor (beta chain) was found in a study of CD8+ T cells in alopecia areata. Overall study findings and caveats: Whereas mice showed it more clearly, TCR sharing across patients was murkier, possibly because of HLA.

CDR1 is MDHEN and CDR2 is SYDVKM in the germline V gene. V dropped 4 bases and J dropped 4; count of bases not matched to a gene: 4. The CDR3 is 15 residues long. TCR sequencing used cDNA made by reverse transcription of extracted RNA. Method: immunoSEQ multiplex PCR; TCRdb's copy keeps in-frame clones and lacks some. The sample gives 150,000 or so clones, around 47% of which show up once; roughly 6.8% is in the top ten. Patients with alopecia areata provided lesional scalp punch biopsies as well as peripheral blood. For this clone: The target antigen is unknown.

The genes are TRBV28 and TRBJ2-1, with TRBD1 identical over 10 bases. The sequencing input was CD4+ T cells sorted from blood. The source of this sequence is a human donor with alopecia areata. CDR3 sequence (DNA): TGTGCCAGCAGTTCCCCGGGACAGGGGTACAATGAGCAGTTCTTC. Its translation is CASSSPGQGYNEQFF.